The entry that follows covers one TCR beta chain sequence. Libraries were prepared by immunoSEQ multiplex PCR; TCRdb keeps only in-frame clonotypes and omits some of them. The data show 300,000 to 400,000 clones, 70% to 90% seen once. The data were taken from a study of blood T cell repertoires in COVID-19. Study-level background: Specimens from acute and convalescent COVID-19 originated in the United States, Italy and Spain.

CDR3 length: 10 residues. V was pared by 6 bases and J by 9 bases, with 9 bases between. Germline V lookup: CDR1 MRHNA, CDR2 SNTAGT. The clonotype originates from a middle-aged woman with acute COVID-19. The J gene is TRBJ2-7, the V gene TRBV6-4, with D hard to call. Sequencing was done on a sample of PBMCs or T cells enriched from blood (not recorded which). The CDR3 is CASSFWLQYF. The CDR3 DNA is TGTGCCAGCAGCTTTTGGCTGCAGTACTTC.